The present T cell receptor (beta chain) was sequenced within a study of identical twins. Whole-study findings and limits: Abundant beta clonotypes from cord blood bore fewer insertions; memory repertoires lacked this pattern.

Healthy Caucasian donors formed the entire cohort. Germline CDR1 reads SGHRS; CDR2 reads YFSETQ. Trimming took 6 bases from V and 7 from J, leaving 13 bases between them. The CDR3 runs to 13 residues. There are many counts of this clonotype. Antigen specificity is unknown. TCRdb reprocessed the 5' RACE reads via MiXCR and lists one record per CDR3 protein. Of roughly 540,000 distinct CDR3 sequences listed, about 20% are singletons. Separately, the same data were catalogued under a study of T cells expressing NK-cell markers. From that second work: Sorting was limited to alpha-beta TCR-expressing T cells with an anti-gamma-delta TCR antibody in several experiments. In 6 or 7 donors, dominant NKG2C+ clonotypes were roughly 1.0-7.0% of CD8+ T cells.

The receptor was isolated from a woman in her late teens or twenties in good health. The chain joins TRBV5-1 to TRBJ1-4, with D maybe TRBD1 (5 bases). The sample taken for sequencing was CD4+ T cells sorted from blood. The CDR3 spells CASKGQGGEKLFF. DNA for the CDR3: TGCGCCAGCAAGGGGCAGGGTGGTGAAAAACTGTTTTTT.